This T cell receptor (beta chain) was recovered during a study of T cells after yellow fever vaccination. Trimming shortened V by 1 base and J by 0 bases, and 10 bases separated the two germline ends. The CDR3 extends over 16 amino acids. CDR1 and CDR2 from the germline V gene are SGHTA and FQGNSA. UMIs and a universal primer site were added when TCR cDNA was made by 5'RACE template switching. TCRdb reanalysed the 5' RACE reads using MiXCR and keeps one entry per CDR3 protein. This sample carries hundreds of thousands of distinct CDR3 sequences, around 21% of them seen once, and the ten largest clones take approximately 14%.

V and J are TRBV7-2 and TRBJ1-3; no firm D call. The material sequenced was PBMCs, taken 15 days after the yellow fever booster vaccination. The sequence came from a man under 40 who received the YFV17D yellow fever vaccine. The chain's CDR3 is CASSLGTAASGNTIYF. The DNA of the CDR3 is TGTGCCAGCAGCTTAGGAACGGCTGCCTCTGGAAACACCATATATTTT.